This T cell receptor beta chain is from a study of cytotoxic CD8 clonotypes in ibrutinib-treated CLL. Study in general: Among the patients, about a dozen presented as relapsed/refractory and 15 as treatment-naive; roughly 17 showed unmutated IGHV.

Profiled with immunoSEQ multiplex PCR; TCRdb holds only in-frame clones, not every one. The table includes 30,000 to 40,000 clones, approximately 69% detected once. The source material was PBMCs, sampled before ibrutinib treatment. The clonotype originates from a human donor with chronic lymphocytic leukemia.

The CDR3 sequence is CASSQDQEWEAFF. CDR3 DNA sequence: TGCGCCAGCAGCCAAGATCAGGAGTGGGAAGCTTTCTTT. The genes are TRBV4-1 and TRBJ1-1; no definite D call. CDR1 and CDR2 from the germline V gene are MGHRA and YSYEKL. V was cut by 0 bases and J by 8 bases, with 10 bases left in between. This CDR3 comprises 13 residues.